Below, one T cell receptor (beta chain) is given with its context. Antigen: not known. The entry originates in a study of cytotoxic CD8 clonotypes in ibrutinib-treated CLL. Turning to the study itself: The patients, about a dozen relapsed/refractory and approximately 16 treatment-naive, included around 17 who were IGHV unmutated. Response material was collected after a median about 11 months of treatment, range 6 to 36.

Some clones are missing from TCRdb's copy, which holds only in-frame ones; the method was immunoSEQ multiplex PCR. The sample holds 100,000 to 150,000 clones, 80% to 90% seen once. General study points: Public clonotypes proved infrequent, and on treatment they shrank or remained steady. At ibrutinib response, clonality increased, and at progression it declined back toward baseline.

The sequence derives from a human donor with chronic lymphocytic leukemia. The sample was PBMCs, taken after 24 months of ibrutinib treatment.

The CDR3 DNA reads as TGTGCCAGCAGCTTAAGCGCCAAAAACATTCAGTACTTC. Protein product: CASSLSAKNIQYF. The V and J genes are TRBV7-3 and TRBJ2-4, with unresolved D. Deletions cut 1 base from V and 1 base from J, with 2 bases between. The CDR3 extends over 13 amino acids. CDR1 is SGHTA and CDR2 is FQGTGA in the germline V gene.